The 31 T cell receptor beta chains presented below share a single source sample, sequenced in a study of blood T cell repertoires in COVID-19. Assay: immunoSEQ multiplex PCR; the TCRdb copy retains only in-frame clones and omits some. The sample records tens of thousands of clones, 80% to 90% being singletons. Sample: peripheral blood. The receptor source for this set is a human donor in a cohort sampled during active COVID-19.

This clone was picked up one time. V gene TRBV3-1 (or the pseudogene TRBV3-2) combines with J gene TRBJ1-2; D unresolved. Trimming pared 0 bases from V and 8 bases from J, leaving 13 bases between. Germline CDR1 is LGHDT and CDR2 is YNNKEL (reference sequence). CDR3 length: 14 residues. CDR3 DNA sequence: TGTGCCAGCAGCCAAGATTCGCGGCCGGTAGGCTACACCTTC. Amino acids: CASSQDSRPVGYTF.

J is TRBJ2-5 and V is TRBV11-3, with D possibly TRBD1 on 7 matching bases. CDR1 SGHNT and CDR2 YENEEA come from the germline V gene. This CDR3 spans 13 amino acids. V lost 3 bases, J lost 3 bases, and 8 bases lay in between. The chain's CDR3 is CASSFRGEETQYF. CDR3 coding DNA: TGTGCCAGCAGCTTCAGGGGGGAAGAGACCCAGTACTTC. The whole variable domain, filled in from reference TRBV11-3 and TRBJ2-5, reads EAGVVQSPRYKIIEKKQPVAFWCNPISGHNTLYWYLQNLGQGPELLIRYENEEAVDDSQLPKDRFSAERLKGVDSTLKIQPAELGDSAVYLCASSFRGEETQYFGPGTRLLVL.

A few counts support this clone. The chain joins TRBV7-9 to TRBJ2-3; the match to TRBD1 covers 8 bases. After removal of 5 bases from V and 8 bases from J, the junction contained 18 bases not matched to a gene. The CDR3 is made up of 17 amino acids. CDR1 is SEHNR, CDR2 FQNEAQ, per germline (reference sequence). DNA of the CDR3: TGTGCCAGCAGCCAATCAGACAGGGGCTCTGGTATTGGTACGCAGTATTTT. It encodes CASSQSDRGSGIGTQYF.

The chain recombines TRBV10-3 with TRBJ1-5; D unclear. From germline, CDR1 is ENHRY and CDR2 SYGVKD. The V end lost 5 bases, the J end lost 1 base, and 6 bases lay between the germline ends. There are 13 residues in the CDR3. The CDR3 loop reads CAISRQSNQPQHF. CDR3 DNA: TGTGCCATCAGTAGACAAAGCAATCAGCCCCAGCATTTT.

The sample holds a few counts of this clone. V and J are TRBV30 and TRBJ1-5; no firm D call. CDR3 length equals 16 residues. The V gene lost 1 base and the J gene lost 5 bases, with 18 bases spanning the gap. Germline CDR1 is GTSNPN and CDR2 is SVGIG (reference sequence). The CDR3 region is CAWSGEGANGDQPQHF. The DNA of the CDR3 is TGTGCCTGGAGTGGGGAGGGAGCAAATGGGGATCAGCCCCAGCATTTT.

J is TRBJ2-3 and V is TRBV9; D gene uncertain. V lost 1 base and J lost 4, with 7 bases in between. CDR3 length equals 13 residues. Per the germline V gene, CDR1 is SGDLS and CDR2 is YYNGEE. The CDR3 is CASSVFLADTQYF. DNA of the CDR3: TGTGCCAGCAGCGTATTTCTAGCAGATACGCAGTATTTT.

The chain recombines TRBV5-1 with TRBJ2-1, with D perhaps matching TRBD1 (6 bases). The CDR3 length is 14 residues. V lost 2 bases, J lost 4 bases, and 10 bases lay in between. Per the germline V gene, CDR1 is SGHRS and CDR2 is YFSETQ. The CDR3 region has the DNA TGCGCCAGCAGCTTAACTGGACAGTACAATGAGCAGTTCTTC. Translating gives CASSLTGQYNEQFF.

The gene calls are TRBV3-1 (or the pseudogene TRBV3-2) and TRBJ2-7; a possible D gene is TRBD1 (5 bases). This CDR3 region has 11 residues. The germline V and J ends were trimmed by 8 bases and 7 bases, with 12 bases remaining between them. Germline lookup yields CDR1 LGHDT and CDR2 YNNKEL (reference sequence). For the CDR3, the DNA is TGTGCCAGCTCAAGGGGTAGAGAGCAGTACTTC. Protein: CASSRGREQYF.

The V and J genes are TRBV28 and TRBJ1-1; TRBD1 matches 7 bases. CDR3 length equals 13 residues. V was pared by 6 bases and J by 5 bases, with 6 bases of the junction left unmatched. The germline V gene encodes CDR1 MDHEN and CDR2 SYDVKM. The CDR3 nucleotides are TGTGCCAGCAGAAAGCAGGGGGGTACTGAAGCTTTCTTT. Amino acid sequence: CASRKQGGTEAFF.

CDR3 nucleotide sequence: TGTGCCAGCAGTATAGAAACAGCCAACTCCTACGAGCAGTACTTC. This sequence encodes CASSIETANSYEQYF. The genes are TRBV6-2 or TRBV6-3 and TRBJ2-7; D not resolved. With 5 bases removed from V and 0 bases from J, the gap between germline ends came to 14 bases. The V gene's germline CDR1 is MNHEY and CDR2 SVGEGT. The CDR3 spans 15 residues.

This clone was counted once. This chain connects TRBV5-1 to TRBJ2-3; perhaps TRBD2 as D (6 bases). Trimming stripped 0 bases from V and 10 bases from J, with 12 bases between. The CDR3 spans 13 residues. CDR1 and CDR2 (germline): SGHRS, YFSETQ. In DNA form, the CDR3 reads TGCGCCAGCAGCTTGGAAGGGAGGATAGCGCAGTATTTT. Its protein product is CASSLEGRIAQYF.

The CDR3, as DNA: TGTGCCAGCAGCTCACTACCACCTGGGGGACAGGTCGCCCATGGCTACACCTTC. Its protein is CASSSLPPGGQVAHGYTF. The V call is TRBV7-6, the J call TRBJ1-2; 8 bases line up with TRBD1. The CDR3 covers 18 residues. V shed 4 bases and J 6 bases; nucleotides not matched to a gene: 19. Germline assignment: CDR1 SGHVS and CDR2 FNYEAQ.

The chain carries TRBV5-4 and TRBJ2-4, with 7 bases identical to TRBD2. CDR3 length equals 15 residues. Trimming took 1 base from V and 5 from J; bases not matched to a gene: 6. Looked up from germline, CDR1 is SGHNT and CDR2 is YYREEE (reference sequence). The CDR3 DNA sequence: TGTGCCAGCAGCTTGATAGGACTAGGACAAAACATTCAGTACTTC. As protein: CASSLIGLGQNIQYF.

The gene calls are TRBV11-1 and TRBJ1-1; unclear D gene. Germline values: CDR1 SGHAT, CDR2 FQDESV (reference sequence). CDR3 length: 11 amino acids. Trimming removed 8 bases from V and 8 bases from J, with 12 bases in between. CDR3 loop: CASGLYREAFF. As DNA, the CDR3 is TGTGCCAGCGGACTATACCGGGAAGCTTTCTTT.

The chain carries TRBV19 and TRBJ1-1; D possibly corresponds to TRBD1 (6 bases). CDR1 and CDR2 from the germline V gene are LNHDA and SQIVND (reference sequence). V was trimmed by 4 bases and J by 4 bases, leaving 13 bases between them. The CDR3 consists of 14 residues. CDR3 region: CASSSGGWGTEAFF. CDR3 nucleotides: TGTGCCAGTAGTAGCGGGGGCTGGGGCACTGAAGCTTTCTTT.

The V call is TRBV5-4, the J call TRBJ2-7; no clear D. The CDR3 loop spans 16 amino acids. Germline loops: CDR1 SGHNT, CDR2 YYREEE (reference sequence). Trimming removed 5 bases from V and 0 bases from J, with 18 bases in between. The CDR3 region is CASSSAKSHSSYEQYF. The CDR3 DNA follows: TGTGCCAGCAGTTCCGCCAAAAGCCACAGCTCCTACGAGCAGTACTTC.

The chain couples TRBV2 to TRBJ2-3, with D possibly being TRBD1 (5 bases). CDR3 length: 16 amino acids. Germline V gene sequence: CDR1 SNHLY, CDR2 FYNNEI. Trimming cost V 8 bases and J 0 bases, with 18 bases left between them. This CDR3 is CASSVQVHTSTDTQYF. In DNA form, the CDR3 reads TGTGCCAGCTCCGTACAGGTTCACACTAGCACAGATACGCAGTATTTT.

This clone has a single count. The V call is TRBV7-8, the J call TRBJ2-2, with D possibly TRBD1 on 5 matching bases. Per germline, CDR1 SGHVS and CDR2 FQNEAQ. Between the trimmed V and J ends, which lost 1 base and 0 bases, there was a span of 12 bases. The CDR3 loop spans 17 amino acids. The chain's CDR3 is CASSLERIRANTGELFF. CDR3 nucleotide sequence: TGTGCCAGCAGCTTAGAACGGATCAGGGCGAACACCGGGGAGCTGTTTTTT.

There are a few counts of this clone. The rearrangement links TRBV20-1 to TRBJ2-1; no clear D gene. Trimming shortened V by 3 bases and J by 9 bases, and 9 bases separated the two germline ends. CDR3 length: 11 amino acids. Per germline, CDR1 DFQATT and CDR2 SNEGSKA (reference sequence). CDR3 nucleotide sequence: TGCAGTGCTAGTCAACTAAGTGAGCAGTTCTTC. It encodes CSASQLSEQFF.

The V call is TRBV9, the J call TRBJ2-7, with D possibly TRBD2 on 6 matching bases. The germline CDR1 and CDR2 sequences are SGDLS and YYNGEE. The V and J ends lost 0 bases and 7 bases respectively, with 14 bases between them. This CDR3 spans 14 amino acids. The CDR3 region has the DNA TGTGCCAGCAGCGTAGCCAGCGGGTTGGGGGAGCAGTACTTC. It codes for CASSVASGLGEQYF.

This clone came up a few times. This chain joins TRBV18 and TRBJ1-1; perhaps TRBD1 as D (5 bases). The CDR3 contains 14 residues. V lost 3 bases and J lost 6, with 14 bases in between. CDR1 and CDR2 (germline): KGHSH, LQKENI. The CDR3 sequence is CASSPRGSGAEAFF. CDR3 in DNA: TGTGCCAGCTCACCTCGGGGGTCGGGGGCTGAAGCTTTCTTT.

The chain has TRBV28 and TRBJ1-5; D is perhaps TRBD1 (5 bases). Germline V gene data show CDR1 as MDHEN and CDR2 as SYDVKM. Trimming stripped 2 bases from V and 2 bases from J, with 7 bases between. This CDR3 is 14 amino acids long. DNA of the CDR3: TGTGCCAGCAGTTTAACCAGGGGCAATCAGCCCCAGCATTTT. Its protein product is CASSLTRGNQPQHF.

The chain employs TRBV18 and TRBJ1-1; D call uncertain. Germline V gives CDR1 KGHSH, CDR2 LQKENI. Trimming left V 5 bases short and J 3 bases short, with 13 bases between. This CDR3 region has 14 residues. The CDR3 bases are TGTGCCAGCTCATCATCCGCCCACTACACTGAAGCTTTCTTT. Protein sequence: CASSSSAHYTEAFF.

This clone appeared a few times. The germline gene is not matched at one end of the junction; a read error may be the cause. This chain links TRBV7-7 with TRBJ2-3, with D possibly TRBD1 on 5 matching bases. The CDR3 sequence is 19 residues long. Germline assignment: CDR1 SSHAT and CDR2 FNYEAQ (reference sequence). The DNA of the CDR3 is TGTGCTAGCAGCTTAGAGCCGCAGGGTACCAGCACAAGGTCAGATACGCAGTATTTT. This translates into CASSLEPQGTSTRSDTQYF.

For the CDR3, the DNA is TGTGCCAGCAGCCCGGGACACCAGATCCACTACGAGCAGTACTTC. Translation gives CASSPGHQIHYEQYF. The chain couples TRBV9 to TRBJ2-7; a possible D gene is TRBD1 (6 bases). This CDR3 comprises 15 residues. Germline CDR1 SGDLS, CDR2 YYNGEE. The V gene lost 4 bases and the J gene lost 3 bases, with 17 bases spanning the gap.

This clone was picked up one time. This chain joins TRBV28 and TRBJ2-7, with D perhaps TRBD2 (6 bases). The V and J ends lost 5 bases and 5 bases respectively, with 16 bases between them. Germline CDR1 reads MDHEN; CDR2 reads SYDVKM. The CDR3 runs 14 residues. For the CDR3, the DNA is TGTGCCAGCAGTGCAGCGGGTGCGCGCGACGAGCAGTACTTC. It yields the protein CASSAAGARDEQYF.

The chain employs TRBV19 and TRBJ2-5; TRBD2 matches 10 bases. The CDR3 contains 15 residues. Germline lookup yields CDR1 LNHDA and CDR2 SQIVND (reference sequence). V shed 3 bases, J shed 4 bases, and the junction held 5 bases outside the gene matches. The CDR3 nucleotides are TGTGCCAGTAGTATTGGAGCGGGAGGGGGAGAGACCCAGTACTTC. This encodes CASSIGAGGGETQYF.

The rearrangement joins TRBV28 to TRBJ1-5, with a weak D call TRBD1 (5 bases). This CDR3 comprises 16 residues. Germline V gene sequence: CDR1 MDHEN, CDR2 SYDVKM. The germline V and J ends were trimmed by 10 bases and 7 bases, with 26 bases remaining between them. The CDR3 is CANNTFFRDSPQPQHF. CDR3 bases: TGTGCCAACAACACCTTCTTCCGAGACAGCCCCCAGCCCCAGCATTTT.

CDR3 DNA: TGTGCCAGCAGTTACTCGGGGGGGGAAGAGACCCAGTACTTC. It is translated as CASSYSGGEETQYF. J is TRBJ2-5 and V is TRBV6-5; 7 bases fit TRBD2. The V gene's germline CDR1 is MNHEY and CDR2 SVGAGI. The CDR3 totals 14 residues. The V and J ends lost 0 bases and 3 bases, in that order; junction bases with no gene match: 1.

V and J are TRBV6-5 and TRBJ1-4; maybe TRBD1 (6 bases). V shed 8 bases and J shed 8 bases, with 21 bases lying between them. Looked up from germline, CDR1 is MNHEY and CDR2 is SVGAGI. The CDR3 runs 15 residues. CDR3 nucleotides: TGTGCCAGCCTATACCCCGGGGGGGCAAGAGAAAAACTGTTTTTT. This sequence encodes CASLYPGGAREKLFF.

At least ten counts were recorded for this clone. The DNA for the CDR3 is TGTGCCAGCAGTTCCCTAACTTATAGACAGTCCGGCTATGGCTACACCTTC. This sequence encodes CASSSLTYRQSGYGYTF. The J gene is TRBJ1-2, the V gene TRBV6-2 or TRBV6-3; D is perhaps TRBD1 (5 bases). The CDR3 length is 17 residues. Germline V gene data show CDR1 as MNHEY and CDR2 as SVGEGT. Deletions cut 4 bases from V and 4 bases from J, with 22 bases between.